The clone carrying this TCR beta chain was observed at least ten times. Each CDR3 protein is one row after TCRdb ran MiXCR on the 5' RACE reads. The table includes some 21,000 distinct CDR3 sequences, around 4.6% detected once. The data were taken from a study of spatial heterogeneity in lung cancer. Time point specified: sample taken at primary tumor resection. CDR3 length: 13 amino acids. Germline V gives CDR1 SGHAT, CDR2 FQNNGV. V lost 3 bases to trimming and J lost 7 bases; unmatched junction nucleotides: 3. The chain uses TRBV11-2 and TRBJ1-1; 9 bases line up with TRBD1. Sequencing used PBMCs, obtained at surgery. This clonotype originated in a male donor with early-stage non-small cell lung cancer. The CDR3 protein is CASSFGTGSEAFF. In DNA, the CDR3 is TGTGCCAGCAGCTTTGGGACAGGGAGTGAAGCTTTCTTT.